This T cell receptor beta chain came from a study of blood T cells in healthy people across ages. Regarding the study as a whole: A strong correlation was seen between TCR beta diversity and naive T cell percentage.

The second PCR ran roughly 6 to 11 cycles with a sample-barcoded 5' primer and J-beta primers. TCRdb itself ran the 5' RACE reads through MiXCR, one entry per CDR3 protein. Seen here are 1.5 million to 1.8 million distinct CDR3 sequences, approximately 39% observed once, and the top ten hold roughly 3.7%. Germline V CDR1 and CDR2: MNHEY, SVGAGI. The V gene lost 2 bases and the J gene lost 0 bases, with 4 bases spanning the gap. The CDR3 has 14 residues. This clonotype was counted only a few times. Antigen: not known. The rearrangement joins TRBV6-5 to TRBJ1-4; no clear D. The clonotype was recovered from a woman under 30 in good health. Material for sequencing was blood. CDR3 in amino acids: CASSYIPTNEKLFF. In DNA form, the CDR3 reads TGTGCCAGCAGTTACATTCCAACTAATGAAAAACTGTTTTTT.